This entry lists 5 T cell receptor beta chains sequenced from one sample in a study of blood T cells in healthy people across ages. A sample-barcoded 5' primer and a J-beta primer mix were used in a second PCR of about 6 to 11 cycles. MiXCR, run by TCRdb on the 5' RACE reads, gives a single entry per CDR3 protein. Here the sample spans approximately 690,000 distinct CDR3 sequences, 40% to 45% being singletons. The source material was blood. Receptors originate from a man aged 80 or over in good health.

The V call is TRBV5-6, the J call TRBJ2-5; 8 bases are shared with TRBD2. The CDR3 contains 17 residues. The germline gives CDR1 SGHDT, CDR2 YYEEEE. The J segment lost 5 bases and the V segment lost 1 base, leaving 13 bases of the junction unmatched. Here the CDR3 reads CASSLPGGAGVRETQYF. The CDR3, as DNA: TGTGCCAGCAGCTTGCCAGGAGGAGCGGGAGTCAGGGAGACCCAGTACTTC.

This clonotype was seen a single time. The rearrangement joins TRBV29-1 to TRBJ2-3, with D maybe TRBD1 (7 bases). The germline V gene encodes CDR1 SQVTM and CDR2 ANQGSEA. The CDR3 extends over 13 amino acids. Deletions cut 4 bases from V and 4 bases from J, with 12 bases between. CDR3 loop: CSVGQGDSDTQYF. The CDR3 DNA reads TGCAGCGTTGGTCAGGGGGACTCAGATACGCAGTATTTT.

There are a few counts of this clonotype. V gene TRBV12-5 combines with J gene TRBJ2-1; the D gene is possibly TRBD1 (5 bases). CDR3 length: 15 amino acids. V lost 5 bases to trimming and J lost 5 bases, with 16 bases between them. Germline values: CDR1 LGHNT, CDR2 FRNRAP. Written as DNA, the CDR3 is TGTGCTAGTGGTCAACCCACAGGATTGGACAATGAGCAGTTCTTC. It codes for CASGQPTGLDNEQFF.

Concerning this clonotype: A read error may account for a junction end that differs from germline. V and J are TRBV3-1 and TRBJ1-4; 8 nucleotides agree with TRBD1. The CDR3 loop spans 15 amino acids. Per germline, CDR1 LGHDT and CDR2 YNNKEL (reference sequence). For the CDR3, the DNA is TGCGCCAGCAGTCGAGGACAGGGAGAGAATGAAAAACTGTTTTTT. Its translation: CASSRGQGENEKLFF.

The chain couples TRBV7-9 to TRBJ2-3, with 7 bases lining up with TRBD1. The CDR3 has 15 amino acids. J lost 1 base, V lost 6 bases, and 7 bases had no gene match. Looked up from germline, CDR1 is SEHNR and CDR2 is FQNEAQ (reference sequence). CDR3 in DNA: TGTGCCAGCAGTTCGGTTACAGGGGGCACAGATACGCAGTATTTT. Its translation: CASSSVTGGTDTQYF.